Sequencing of this T cell receptor (beta chain) was carried out in a study of T-cell reconstitution after alpha-beta-depleted transplantation in children. Broader study findings: There were some patients whose high TCRbeta diversity at day 60 came from surviving recipient T cells and thymic progenitors. Once a year had passed after transplant, T-cell counts and diversity came mostly from newly produced T cells.

This clonotype was counted between two and nine times. No antigen is known for it. This CDR3 region has 15 residues. Trimming cost V 5 bases and J 0 bases; bases outside gene matches: 7. Germline V gives CDR1 DFQATT, CDR2 SNEGSKA (reference sequence). Unique molecular identifiers were used to barcode this TCRbeta library. TCRdb ran MiXCR on the PCR reads and lists one entry per CDR3 protein. The table has 700,000 to 950,000 distinct CDR3 sequences, 15% to 20% seen once. The TCR comes from a male patient younger than 18 who had a stem cell transplant for acute lymphoblastic leukemia, so the T cells may come from the graft donor. The sample in question was PBMCs, mostly from graft donor cells, obtained 360 days after TCRalphabeta/CD19-depleted stem cell transplant. The chain recombines TRBV20-1 with TRBJ1-1; 9 nucleotides align to TRBD1. CDR3 sequence (DNA): TGCAGTGCTCCGAACAGGGGGCAAATGAACACTGAAGCTTTCTTT. Amino acid sequence: CSAPNRGQMNTEAFF.